Listed below are T cell receptor beta chains from one sample, sequenced in a study of blood T cell repertoires in COVID-19. Generated by immunoSEQ multiplex PCR, the TCRdb table keeps only in-frame clones and is missing some. The data hold some 70,000 clones, with approximately 86% observed a single time. The sample was peripheral blood. The receptors were gathered from a woman aged 60-75 years with acute or convalescent COVID-19. Each CDR3 is given with its conserved first and last residue. A D gene is named only where the DNA matches it firmly. Clone size appears in some rows only: once, few, many, or a class for an expanded clone.

V,J,D,size,CDR3,DNA
TRBV7-9,TRBJ1-5,NA,NA,CASASVGADQPQHF,TGTGCCAGCGCCTCGGTGGGGGCGGATCAGCCCCAGCATTTT
TRBV6-5,TRBJ1-4,NA,NA,CASSLDTVNEKLFF,TGTGCCAGCAGTCTCGACACGGTCAATGAAAAACTGTTTTTT
TRBV27,TRBJ2-7,NA,NA,CASSYALGYEQYF,TGTGCCAGCAGTTATGCTCTAGGATACGAGCAGTACTTC
TRBV30,TRBJ1-2,NA,NA,CAWGFGGNYGYTF,TGTGCCTGGGGATTCGGGGGAAACTATGGCTACACCTTC
TRBV5-5,TRBJ2-4,TRBD2,NA,CASSPGGNKNIQYF,TGTGCCAGCAGCCCGGGAGGGAACAAAAACATTCAGTACTTC
TRBV6-5,TRBJ1-1,TRBD1,NA,CASSLQGARTEAFF,TGTGCCAGCAGTTTACAGGGGGCCAGGACTGAAGCTTTCTTT
TRBV10-3,TRBJ1-1,TRBD1,NA,CAISHGQGGMAFF,TGTGCCATCAGCCACGGACAGGGAGGAATGGCTTTCTTT
TRBV11-2,TRBJ2-1,NA,NA,CASSSLARYNEQFF,TGTGCCAGCAGCTCTTTAGCGAGATACAATGAGCAGTTCTTC
TRBV5-8,TRBJ2-3,NA,NA,CASSNLRRANEDTQYF,TGTGCCAGCAGCAACCTGCGCAGGGCCAACGAGGATACGCAGTATTTT
TRBV6-1,TRBJ2-1,NA,NA,CASSKAGGGNEQFF,TGTGCCAGCAGTAAAGCAGGGGGGGGGAATGAGCAGTTCTTC
TRBV29-1,TRBJ1-5,TRBD1,NA,CSVATGVDQPQHF,TGCAGCGTTGCGACAGGGGTCGATCAGCCCCAGCATTTT
TRBV7-8,TRBJ1-2,TRBD1,NA,CASSPNRDRGLAAQIYTF,TGTGCCAGCAGCCCCAACCGGGACAGGGGGCTAGCCGCTCAAATCTACACCTTC
TRBV3-1/TRBV3-2,TRBJ2-1,TRBD2,NA,CASSQDTMLAGGLGEQFF,TGTGCCAGCAGCCAAGACACCATGCTAGCGGGAGGGCTCGGTGAGCAGTTCTTC
TRBV11-1,TRBJ1-1,NA,once,CASSFSENTEAFF,TGTGCCAGCAGCTTTTCAGAGAACACTGAAGCTTTCTTT
TRBV2,TRBJ1-1,NA,NA,CASERLRNTEAFF,TGTGCCAGCGAGCGGTTAAGGAACACTGAAGCTTTCTTT
TRBV5-1,TRBJ2-7,NA,NA,CASSSSRGTYEQQYF,TGCGCCAGCAGCTCCTCCAGGGGCACCTACGAGCAGCAGTACTTC
TRBV7-9,TRBJ1-5,TRBD1,NA,CASSLGDSPNQPQHF,TGTGCCAGCAGCTTAGGGGACAGCCCAAATCAGCCCCAGCATTTT
TRBV9,TRBJ1-1,TRBD1,NA,CASSVGTANTEAFF,TGTGCCAGCAGCGTCGGGACAGCGAACACTGAAGCTTTCTTT
TRBV6-5,TRBJ1-3,NA,once,CASSYDHRVSGNTIYF,TGTGCCAGCAGTTACGACCACAGGGTATCTGGAAACACCATATATTTT
TRBV29-1,TRBJ2-5,TRBD2,NA,CSVRGTSGETQYF,TGCAGCGTCCGAGGGACTAGCGGCGAGACCCAGTACTTC
TRBV6-4,TRBJ1-5,NA,NA,CASGGQRILSNQPQHF,TGTGCCAGCGGAGGACAGAGAATTCTTAGCAATCAGCCCCAGCATTTT
TRBV18,TRBJ2-5,NA,NA,CASSPGQQETQYF,TGTGCCAGCTCACCAGGACAGCAAGAGACCCAGTACTTC
TRBV24-1,TRBJ2-3,NA,NA,CATSDLTFGGTDTQYF,NA
TRBV4-2,TRBJ2-1,NA,NA,CASSQDNPPVAAEQFF,TGTGCCAGCAGCCAAGATAACCCCCCGGTAGCGGCGGAGCAGTTCTTC
TRBV5-4,TRBJ2-7,TRBD1,NA,CASSLAMTGVSYEQYF,TGTGCCAGCAGCTTGGCGATGACAGGGGTCTCCTACGAGCAGTACTTC
TRBV29-1,TRBJ2-1,TRBD2,NA,CSAVGHSGSAEQFF,TGCAGCGCCGTTGGGCATAGCGGGAGTGCTGAGCAGTTCTTC
TRBV5-1,TRBJ2-4,TRBD1,NA,CASSAGQGSAKNIQYF,TGCGCCAGCAGCGCGGGACAGGGATCAGCCAAAAACATTCAGTACTTC
TRBV3-1/TRBV3-2,TRBJ2-2,TRBD2,NA,CASSQLGTSGRGRTGELFF,TGTGCCAGCAGCCAATTAGGGACTAGCGGGAGAGGTCGAACCGGGGAGCTGTTTTTT
TRBV12-3/TRBV12-4,TRBJ1-6,NA,NA,CASSFRDSPLHF,TGTGCCAGCAGTTTCAGGGATTCACCCCTCCACTTT
TRBV19,TRBJ1-2,TRBD1,once,CASSVTGIYGYTF,TGTGCCAGTAGTGTGACAGGGATTTATGGCTACACCTTC
TRBV3-1/TRBV3-2,TRBJ2-1,NA,NA,CASSPRGASIWNEQFF,TGTGCCAGCAGCCCCAGGGGGGCTTCGATTTGGAATGAGCAGTTCTTC
TRBV18,TRBJ1-6,TRBD1,NA,CASSPDTGGASNSPLHF,TGTGCCAGCTCACCGGACACAGGGGGCGCGAGCAATTCACCCCTCCACTTT
TRBV2,TRBJ1-4,TRBD1,NA,CASRPGTGVRTNEKLFF,TGTGCCAGCAGACCCGGGACAGGGGTTCGAACTAATGAAAAACTGTTTTTT
TRBV7-6,TRBJ2-7,TRBD1,NA,CASSRGQVTYEQYF,TGTGCCAGCAGCAGAGGACAGGTTACCTACGAGCAGTACTTC
TRBV23-1,TRBJ1-1,NA,NA,CASSLVRTVTKAFF,TGCGCCAGCAGTCTAGTAAGGACAGTAACGAAAGCTTTCTTT